This T cell receptor beta chain was sequenced in a study of type 1 and type 2 diabetes patients. Genomic DNA was the PCR template. A primer set of 30 forward and 13 reverse primers amplified the CDR3. From the multiplex PCR reads, TCRdb called clonotypes with MiXCR, one entry per CDR3 protein. In the table there are around 300,000 distinct CDR3 sequences, more than 45% of which are singletons. Worth noting for this clonotype: Antigen specificity is unknown.

Study observations and caveats: Some T1D-only expanded clones might appear in more T2D or control samples.

Germline V gene data show CDR1 as SGHTA and CDR2 as FQGNSA. V lost 5 bases and J 3 bases, leaving 10 bases between the germline ends. This CDR3 spans 13 amino acids. This receptor was obtained from a young man with type 2 diabetes. This chain links TRBV7-2 with TRBJ1-1; no reliable D call. Sequencing was carried out using peripheral blood mononuclear cells (PBMCs). CDR3 in amino acids: CASSVYRDTEAFF. The CDR3 bases are TGTGCCAGCAGCGTCTACAGAGACACTGAAGCTTTCTTT.